Listed below are T cell receptor beta chains from one sample, sequenced in a study of blood T cell repertoires in COVID-19. TCRdb keeps only in-frame clones here, not all; method: immunoSEQ multiplex PCR. The sample includes hundreds of thousands of clones, around nine tenths of them seen just once. The sample taken for sequencing was peripheral blood. The receptor set was obtained from a man in his fifties or sixties with COVID-19, enrolled during active disease. The CDR3 runs from the conserved cysteine through the conserved F or W. The D gene is left open where the match is weak. Clone size, where shown, is once, few, many, or a class for clones that have expanded.

V: TRBV20-1
size: NA
J: TRBJ2-7
D: NA
DNA: TGCAGTGCTGGCAGATACGAGCAGTACTTC
CDR3: CSAGRYEQYF

V: TRBV5-1
size: once
J: TRBJ2-7
D: NA
DNA: TGCGCCAGCAAGTTACACTACGAGCAGTACTTC
CDR3: CASKLHYEQYF

V: TRBV3-1/TRBV3-2
size: NA
J: TRBJ2-5
D: NA
DNA: TGTGCCAGCAGCCAAACGACAGGCCAAGAGACCCAGTACTTC
CDR3: CASSQTTGQETQYF

V: TRBV6-2/TRBV6-3
size: NA
J: TRBJ2-1
D: TRBD2
DNA: TGTGCCAGCAGTTACTCACGCGGGACTATCCACAATGAGCAGTTCTTC
CDR3: CASSYSRGTIHNEQFF

V: TRBV28
size: NA
J: TRBJ2-3
D: NA
DNA: TGTGCCAGCAGACCTGCTGAGGGAACGCAGTATTTT
CDR3: CASRPAEGTQYF

V: TRBV5-4
size: NA
J: TRBJ2-2
D: NA
DNA: TGTGCCAGCAGTTCGGAGGTTAGCACCGGGGAGCTGTTTTTT
CDR3: CASSSEVSTGELFF

V: TRBV18
size: NA
J: TRBJ2-1
D: NA
DNA: TGTGCCAGCTCACAACTAGGTAGGGACAATGAGCAGTTCTTC
CDR3: CASSQLGRDNEQFF

V: TRBV7-9
size: NA
J: TRBJ2-7
D: NA
DNA: TGTGCCAGCAGCTCCTTAACCTACGAGCAGTACTTC
CDR3: CASSSLTYEQYF

V: TRBV6-5
size: NA
J: TRBJ1-2
D: NA
DNA: TGTGCCAGCAGTTACTCGGGGACAAACTATGGCTACACCTTC
CDR3: CASSYSGTNYGYTF

V: TRBV28
size: NA
J: TRBJ2-3
D: TRBD1
DNA: TGTGCCAGCAGTTCCCCGGGACAGGGGGCCGGAGATACGCAGTATTTT
CDR3: CASSSPGQGAGDTQYF

V: TRBV27
size: NA
J: TRBJ2-1
D: NA
DNA: TGTGCCAGCACTATGAGAAAGACCTACAATGAGCAGTTCTTC
CDR3: CASTMRKTYNEQFF

V: TRBV5-4
size: NA
J: TRBJ1-2
D: NA
DNA: TGTGCCAGCAGCTTTCCGGGACACAGTAACTATGGCTACACCTTC
CDR3: CASSFPGHSNYGYTF

V: TRBV27
size: NA
J: TRBJ1-2
D: TRBD1
DNA: TGTGCCAGCAGTCCCGCAGGGGGCCTTGGCTACACCTTC
CDR3: CASSPAGGLGYTF

V: TRBV4-2
size: NA
J: TRBJ2-5
D: NA
DNA: TGTGCCAGCAGCCAAGATCCGGAGGGCCGATTAGGAGAGACCCAGTACTTC
CDR3: CASSQDPEGRLGETQYF

V: TRBV14
size: NA
J: TRBJ2-1
D: NA
DNA: TGTGCCAGCAGCCAAGATCTCGGGTCGGGACACTACAATGAGCAGTTCTTC
CDR3: CASSQDLGSGHYNEQFF